The T cell receptor beta chain described here comes from a study of T cell clones after liver transplantation. Study-level results: Post-transplant time points were not standardized, so conclusions are preliminary. Graft donor-reactive T cells possibly entered the graft instead of undergoing deletion. Circulating graft-donor-reactive CD4 TCRbeta sequences fell significantly post-transplant in most of the 8 subjects.

Sequenced by immunoSEQ multiplex PCR; TCRdb stores in-frame clones only, minus some. The sample records roughly 57,000 clones, about 70% being singletons. In regard to this clone: Its target is unknown.

There are 18 residues in the CDR3. The germline gives CDR1 SGHDT, CDR2 YYEEEE. V dropped 1 base and J dropped 5; count of bases not matched to a gene: 13. The TCR comes from a human donor who received a liver transplant. The chain combines TRBV5-6 with TRBJ2-2, with 8 bases lining up with TRBD2. The sample here was CD4+ T cells from blood, taken before liver transplant. The CDR3: CASSLRRGATQMTGELFF. CDR3 nucleotides: TGTGCCAGCAGCTTGAGGCGGGGGGCTACCCAGATGACCGGGGAGCTGTTTTTT.